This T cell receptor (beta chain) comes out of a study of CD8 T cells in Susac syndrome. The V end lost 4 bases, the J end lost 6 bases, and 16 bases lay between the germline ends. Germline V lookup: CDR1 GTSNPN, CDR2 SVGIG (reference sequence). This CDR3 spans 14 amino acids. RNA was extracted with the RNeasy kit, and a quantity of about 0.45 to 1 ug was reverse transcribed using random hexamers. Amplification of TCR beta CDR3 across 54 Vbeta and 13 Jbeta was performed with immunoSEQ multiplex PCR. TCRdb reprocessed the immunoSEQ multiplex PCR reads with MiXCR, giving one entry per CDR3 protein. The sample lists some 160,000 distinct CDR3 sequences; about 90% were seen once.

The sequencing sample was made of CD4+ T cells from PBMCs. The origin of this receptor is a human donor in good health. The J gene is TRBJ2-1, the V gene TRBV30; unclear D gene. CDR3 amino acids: CAWTQKAAFNEQFF. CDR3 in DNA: TGTGCCTGGACGCAGAAGGCCGCTTTCAATGAGCAGTTCTTC. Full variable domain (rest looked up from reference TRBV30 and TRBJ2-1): SQTIHQWPATLVQPVGSPLSLECTVEGTSNPNLYWYRQAAGRGLQLLFYSVGIGQISSEVPQNLSASRPQDRQFILSSKKLLLSDSGFYLCAWTQKAAFNEQFFGPGTRLTVL.